The rows below give T cell receptor beta chains drawn from one sample of a study of T cell changes during pregnancy in multiple sclerosis. Profiled with immunoSEQ multiplex PCR; TCRdb holds only in-frame clones, not every one. The table has roughly 89,000 clones, about 93% seen once. The specimen was peripheral blood, collected in the first trimester of pregnancy. Receptors were obtained from a female donor with multiple sclerosis, enrolled in a pregnancy study. The CDR3 runs from the conserved cysteine through the conserved F or W. Each record gives: CDR3 protein, D gene, J gene, V gene. The D gene is left open where the match is weak.

CASRVDEKLFF | . | TRBJ1-4 | TRBV2
CASSSTGGALLGYTF | TRBD1 | TRBJ1-2 | TRBV27
CASKLGTVYGYEQFF | TRBD1 | TRBJ2-1 | TRBV5-1
CASRQEPNTGELFF | . | TRBJ2-2 | TRBV5-4
CASSGTGQWGYGYTF | . | TRBJ1-2 | TRBV13
CATGRRLAGVSTDTQYF | TRBD2 | TRBJ2-3 | TRBV15
CASSRDLSGGVQETQYF | TRBD2 | TRBJ2-5 | TRBV9
CASSRDRSMGSSPLHF | TRBD1 | TRBJ1-6 | TRBV5-5
CASSEGGEGRSPLHF | . | TRBJ1-6 | TRBV25-1
CASGGEANSGANVLTF | TRBD1 | TRBJ2-6 | TRBV19
CASGGVIQNTEAFF | . | TRBJ1-1 | TRBV2
CASSFGQSNQPQHF | . | TRBJ1-5 | TRBV13
CASSDTWDSHNEQFF | TRBD1 | TRBJ2-1 | TRBV6-4